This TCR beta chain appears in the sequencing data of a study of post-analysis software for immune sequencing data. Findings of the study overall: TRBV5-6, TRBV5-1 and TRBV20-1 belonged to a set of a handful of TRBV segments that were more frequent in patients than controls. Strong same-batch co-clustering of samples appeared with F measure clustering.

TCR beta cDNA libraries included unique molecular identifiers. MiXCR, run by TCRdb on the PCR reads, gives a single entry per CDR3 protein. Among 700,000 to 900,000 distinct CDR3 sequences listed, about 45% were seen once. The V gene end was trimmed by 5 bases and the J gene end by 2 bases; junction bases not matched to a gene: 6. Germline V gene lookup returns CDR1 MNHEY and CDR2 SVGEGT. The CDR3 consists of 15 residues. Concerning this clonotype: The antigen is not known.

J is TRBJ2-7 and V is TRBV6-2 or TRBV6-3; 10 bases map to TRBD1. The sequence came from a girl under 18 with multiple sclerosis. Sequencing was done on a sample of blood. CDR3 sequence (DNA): TGTGCCAGCAGTCACCGGGACAGGGGAACCTACGAGCAGTACTTC. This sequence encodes CASSHRDRGTYEQYF.